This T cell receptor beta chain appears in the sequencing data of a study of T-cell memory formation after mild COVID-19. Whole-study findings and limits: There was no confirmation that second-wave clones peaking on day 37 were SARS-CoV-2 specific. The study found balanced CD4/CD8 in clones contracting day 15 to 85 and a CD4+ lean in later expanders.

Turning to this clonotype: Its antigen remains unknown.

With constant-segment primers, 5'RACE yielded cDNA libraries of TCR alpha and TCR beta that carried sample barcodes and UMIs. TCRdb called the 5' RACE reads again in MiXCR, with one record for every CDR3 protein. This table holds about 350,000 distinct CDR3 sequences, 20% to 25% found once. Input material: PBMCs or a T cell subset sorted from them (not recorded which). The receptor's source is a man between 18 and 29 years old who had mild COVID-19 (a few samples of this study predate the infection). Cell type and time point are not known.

CDR3 sequence: CATGQGGEKLFF. The CDR3 DNA sequence: TGTGCCACCGGACAGGGCGGTGAAAAACTGTTTTTT. The chain is built from TRBV10-3 and TRBJ1-4; TRBD1 aligns across 8 bases. Germline loops: CDR1 ENHRY, CDR2 SYGVKD. This CDR3 contains 12 residues. The trim removed 10 bases at V and 7 bases at J, leaving 5 bases unmatched.